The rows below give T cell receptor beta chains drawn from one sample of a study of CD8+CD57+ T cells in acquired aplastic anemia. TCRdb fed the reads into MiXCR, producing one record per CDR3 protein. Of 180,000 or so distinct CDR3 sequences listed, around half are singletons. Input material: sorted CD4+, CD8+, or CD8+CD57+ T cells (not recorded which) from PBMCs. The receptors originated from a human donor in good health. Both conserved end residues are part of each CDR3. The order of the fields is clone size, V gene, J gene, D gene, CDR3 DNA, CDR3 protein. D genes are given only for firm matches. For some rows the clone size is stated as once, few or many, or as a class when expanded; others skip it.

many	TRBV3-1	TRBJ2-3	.	TGTGCCAGCAGCCAAGATCGGTGGACAGAGCGCGCAGATACGCAGTATTTT	CASSQDRWTERADTQYF
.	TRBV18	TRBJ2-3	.	TGTGCCAGCTCACCACCTCGGGCAGCTAGCACAGATACGCAGTATTTT	CASSPPRAASTDTQYF
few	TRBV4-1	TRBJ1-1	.	TGTGCCAGCAGCCAAGCCCCGAACCGGGTCGACACTGAAGCTTTCTTT	CASSQAPNRVDTEAFF
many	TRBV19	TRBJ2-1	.	TGTGCCAGTAGTCCCTGGGACGGATCCGTCCATGAGCAGTTCTTC	CASSPWDGSVHEQFF
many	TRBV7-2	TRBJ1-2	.	TGTGCCAGCAGCTTAGTCAGGGAAGCTAACTATGGCTACACCTTC	CASSLVREANYGYTF
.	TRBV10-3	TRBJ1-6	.	TGTGCCATCAGCGCGGGACGGCTTCAGGATTCACCCCTCCACTTT	CAISAGRLQDSPLHF
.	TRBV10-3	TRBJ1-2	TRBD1	TGTGCCATCGACCAAGGGGGGACAGGGGACGGCTACACCTTC	CAIDQGGTGDGYTF
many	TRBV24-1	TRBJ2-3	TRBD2	TGTGCCACCAGTGACCCACTAGCGGGATCCACAGATACGCAGTATTTT	CATSDPLAGSTDTQYF
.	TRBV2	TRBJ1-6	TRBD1	TGTGCCAGCAGTACTACAGGGGACCGGAGCTCCTATAATTCACCCCTCCACTTT	CASSTTGDRSSYNSPLHF
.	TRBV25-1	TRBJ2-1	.	TGTGCCAGCAGTGATAAGGGCTCCTACAATGAGCAGTTCTTC	CASSDKGSYNEQFF
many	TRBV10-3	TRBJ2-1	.	TGTGCCATCAGTGCCTATGGGAATGAGCAGTTCTTC	CAISAYGNEQFF
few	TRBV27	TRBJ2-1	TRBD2	TGTGCCAGCAGCCCCCTAGCGGGAGGATCCTACAATGAGCAGTTCTTC	CASSPLAGGSYNEQFF
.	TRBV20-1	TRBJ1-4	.	TGCAGTGCTTACCGTGCAGGGTATAATGAAAAACTGTTTTTT	CSAYRAGYNEKLFF
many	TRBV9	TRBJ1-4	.	TGTGCCAGCAGCGTAGGGACAGAGATCGATGAAAAACTGTTTTTT	CASSVGTEIDEKLFF
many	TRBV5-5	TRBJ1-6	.	TGTGCCAGCAGCTTTGGACCTCTAAGTAATTCACCCCTCCACTTT	CASSFGPLSNSPLHF
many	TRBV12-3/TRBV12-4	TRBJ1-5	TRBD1	TGTGCCAGTAGAGGGACAGGTAATCAGCCCCAGCATTTT	CASRGTGNQPQHF
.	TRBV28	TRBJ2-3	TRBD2	TGTGCCAGCAGTTCACTGACTAGCGGGAGCACAGATACGCAGTATTTT	CASSSLTSGSTDTQYF
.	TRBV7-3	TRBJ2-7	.	TGTGCCAGCAGGGGGACGGAAATCTCCTACGAGCAGTACTTC	CASRGTEISYEQYF
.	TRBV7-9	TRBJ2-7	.	TGTGCCAGCGGGAAGGCAGGATATTTCTACGAGCAGTACTTC	CASGKAGYFYEQYF
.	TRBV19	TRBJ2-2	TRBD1	TGTGCCAGTAGCGGGACAGCGCTTCCCGGGGAGCTGTTTTTT	CASSGTALPGELFF
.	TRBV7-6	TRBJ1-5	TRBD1	TGTGCCAGCAGCGCGGGACAGCGTAATCAGCCCCAGCATTTT	CASSAGQRNQPQHF
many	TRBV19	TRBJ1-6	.	TGTGCCAGCCAAAGACTCACCGGGACGGCAAATTCACCCCTCCACTTT	CASQRLTGTANSPLHF
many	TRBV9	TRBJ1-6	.	TGTGCCAGCAGCGAGATTAATTCACCCCTCCACTTT	CASSEINSPLHF
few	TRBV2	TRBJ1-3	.	TGTGCCAGCAGTGAAGACAGGGCGGGGGCCATATATTTT	CASSEDRAGAIYF
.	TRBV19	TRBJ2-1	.	TGTGCCAGTAGTATCGGATCCGGCCTCTACAATGAGCAGTTCTTC	CASSIGSGLYNEQFF
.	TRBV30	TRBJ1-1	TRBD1	TGTGCCTGGAGTGAGTCTAACAGGGGAACTGAAGCTTTCTTT	CAWSESNRGTEAFF
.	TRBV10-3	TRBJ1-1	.	TGTGCCATCAGTGAGTCTCAGTCGAACACTGAAGCTTTCTTT	CAISESQSNTEAFF
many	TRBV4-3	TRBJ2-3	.	TGCGCCAGCAGCCCGTCTAGCGCCACAGATACGCAGTATTTT	CASSPSSATDTQYF
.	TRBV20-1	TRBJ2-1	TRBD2	TGCAGTGCTAGAGGCCTAGCGGGGGGGCGATCTATCAATGAGCAGTTCTTC	CSARGLAGGRSINEQFF
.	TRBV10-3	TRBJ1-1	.	TGTGCCACCTACCGGGGCGCGAACACTGAAGCTTTCTTT	CATYRGANTEAFF
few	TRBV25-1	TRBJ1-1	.	TGTGCCAGCCCGCCCCAGGGGCAGAACACTGAAGCTTTCTTT	CASPPQGQNTEAFF
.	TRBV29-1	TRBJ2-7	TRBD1	TGCAGCGTCGGTTTCTGGACAGGGGTTGACGAGCAGTACTTC	CSVGFWTGVDEQYF
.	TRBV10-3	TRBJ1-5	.	TGTGCCATCAGTGAGACTAGAGGGCAGGGCCATCAGCCCCAGCATTTT	CAISETRGQGHQPQHF
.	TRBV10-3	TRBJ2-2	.	TGTGCCATCAGTGAGTTGGGTAGCTTGAGCACCGGGGAGCTGTTTTTT	CAISELGSLSTGELFF
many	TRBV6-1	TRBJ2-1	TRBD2	TGTGCCACACACGATCGGACTAGCGAAGGAAATGAGCAGTTCTTC	CATHDRTSEGNEQFF
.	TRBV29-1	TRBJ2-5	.	TGCAGCGTCCCAAAGTGGGGGAGCCAAGAGACCCAGTACTTC	CSVPKWGSQETQYF
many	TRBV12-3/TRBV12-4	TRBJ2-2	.	TGTGCCAGCAGTTTGGGCAGCAACACCGGGGAGCTGTTTTTT	CASSLGSNTGELFF
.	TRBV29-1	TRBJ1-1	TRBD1	TGCAGCGTCCGGCCAAGGGGGCTCGGCACTGAAGCTTTCTTT	CSVRPRGLGTEAFF